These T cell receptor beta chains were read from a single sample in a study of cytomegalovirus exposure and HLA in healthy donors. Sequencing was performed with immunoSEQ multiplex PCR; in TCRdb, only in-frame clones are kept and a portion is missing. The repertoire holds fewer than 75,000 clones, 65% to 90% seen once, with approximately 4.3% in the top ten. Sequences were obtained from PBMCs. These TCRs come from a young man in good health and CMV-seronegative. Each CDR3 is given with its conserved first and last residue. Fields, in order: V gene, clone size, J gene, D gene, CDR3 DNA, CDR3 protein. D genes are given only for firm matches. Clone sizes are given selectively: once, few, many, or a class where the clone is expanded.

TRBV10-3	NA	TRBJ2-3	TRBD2	TGTGCCATCAACCGACTAGCGGGTAATAACACAGATACGCAGTATTTT	CAINRLAGNNTDTQYF
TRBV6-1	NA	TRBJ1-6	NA	TGTGCCAGCAGTGAAGCGCTTCTGGACAGACAAAATTCACCCCTCCACTTT	CASSEALLDRQNSPLHF
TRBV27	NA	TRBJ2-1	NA	TGTGCCAGCAGTTCTGGAGGCAATGAGCAGTTCTTC	CASSSGGNEQFF
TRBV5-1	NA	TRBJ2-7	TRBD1	TGCGCCAGCAGCTCGGACGGGACAGGTCGCTACGAGCAGTACTTC	CASSSDGTGRYEQYF
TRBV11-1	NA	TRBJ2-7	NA	TGTGCCAGCAGCTTGTACAGGAGCTCCTACGAGCAGTACTTC	CASSLYRSSYEQYF
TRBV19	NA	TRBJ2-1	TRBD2	TGTGCCAGTAGTTTAGCGGGAGGGCCCTACAATGAGCAGTTCTTC	CASSLAGGPYNEQFF
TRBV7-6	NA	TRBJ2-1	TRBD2	TGTGCCAGCAGCCCGGGGGCTAGCGGGGGGCAAAATGAGCGGTTCTTC	CASSPGASGGQNERFF
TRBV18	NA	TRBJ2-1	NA	TGTGCCAGCTCACCAGGGGCTCAGGACAATGAGCAGTTCTTC	CASSPGAQDNEQFF
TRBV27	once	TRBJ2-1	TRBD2	TGTGCCAGCAGGGTAGCGGGAGGTCTCGGTGAGCAGTTCTTC	CASRVAGGLGEQFF
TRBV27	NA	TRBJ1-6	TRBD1	TGTGCCAGCAGGGGACAGAGCTCCTATAATTCACCCCTCCACTTT	CASRGQSSYNSPLHF
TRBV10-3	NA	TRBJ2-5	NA	TGTGCCATCAGTGTCGACGGGGAGACCCAGTACTTC	CAISVDGETQYF
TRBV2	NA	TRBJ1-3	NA	TGTGCCAGCAGTGCCGAGCACCCAGGGGCGGACACCATATATTTT	CASSAEHPGADTIYF
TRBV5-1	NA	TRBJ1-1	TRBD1	TGCGCCAGCAGCCGGGGGACAGGGGGAACTGAAGCTTTCTTT	CASSRGTGGTEAFF
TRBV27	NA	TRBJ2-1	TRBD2	TGTGCCAGCACCCCTGGCAGCGGGGGGCCGGGGCAGTTCTTC	CASTPGSGGPGQFF
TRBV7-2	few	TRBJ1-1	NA	TGTGCCAGCAGCAGAGAATACAGGGTGGAGGCTTTCTTT	CASSREYRVEAFF
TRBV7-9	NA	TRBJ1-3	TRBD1	TGTGCCAGCAGCTCTCCGGGACAGTGGACTGGAAACACCATATATTTT	CASSSPGQWTGNTIYF
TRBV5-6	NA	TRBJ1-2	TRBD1	TGTGCCAGCGCTGCCCCCCGACAGGGGAGCTATGGCTACACCTTC	CASAAPRQGSYGYTF
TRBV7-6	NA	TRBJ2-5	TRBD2	TGTGCCAGCAGCCAGGGAGGGTCGAGGGAGACCCAGTACTTC	CASSQGGSRETQYF
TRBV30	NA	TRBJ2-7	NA	TGTGCCTGGAGTACAGGGAGGGCCTACCCAGCCTACGAGCAGTACTTC	CAWSTGRAYPAYEQYF
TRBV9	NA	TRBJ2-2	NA	TGTGCCAGCAGCCCTTGGACAGTGAACACCGGGGAGCTGTTTTTT	CASSPWTVNTGELFF
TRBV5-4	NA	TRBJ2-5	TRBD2	TGTGCCAGCAGCCTTGGGGGGAAGCGGGAGGTGGAGACCCAGTACTTC	CASSLGGKREVETQYF
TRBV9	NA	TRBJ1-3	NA	TGTGCCAGCAGCGCACAGGGTAGCTCTGGAAACACCATATATTTT	CASSAQGSSGNTIYF
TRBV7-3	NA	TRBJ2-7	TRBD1	TGTGCCAGCAGCTTATACCCACAGGGGGCGGGCTACGAGCAGTACTTC	CASSLYPQGAGYEQYF
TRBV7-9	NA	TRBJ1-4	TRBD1	TGTGCCAGCAGCTTCGGACAGGGGGCTGAAAAACTGTTTTTT	CASSFGQGAEKLFF
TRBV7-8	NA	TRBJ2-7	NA	TGTGCCAGCAGCACGGACAGCGCGAGCTCCTACGAGCAGTACTTC	CASSTDSASSYEQYF
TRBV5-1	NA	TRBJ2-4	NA	TGCGCCAGCAGCTTGGAGGGGGGAGGGCCCCCAAACATTCAGTACTTC	CASSLEGGGPPNIQYF
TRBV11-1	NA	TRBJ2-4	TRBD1	TGTGCCAGCAGCTTAGCAGGGGGCGGATACATTCAGTACTTC	CASSLAGGGYIQYF
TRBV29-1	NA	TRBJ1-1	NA	TGCAGCGCTACAGGGTTTGGGAACACTGAAGCTTTCTTT	CSATGFGNTEAFF
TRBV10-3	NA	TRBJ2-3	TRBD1	TGTGCCATCAGTACTCCCCGGACAGGGGTGACAGATACGCAGTATTTT	CAISTPRTGVTDTQYF
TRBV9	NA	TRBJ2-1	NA	TGTGCCAGCAGCCCCCGTCGGGAGAACATCAATGAGCAGTTCTTC	CASSPRRENINEQFF
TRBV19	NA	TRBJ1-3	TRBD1	TGTGCCAGTAGTATAGATCCGACAGGGGATCCTGGAAACACCATATATTTT	CASSIDPTGDPGNTIYF
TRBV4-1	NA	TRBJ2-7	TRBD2	TGCGCCAGCAGCCAACAAACCACTAGCGCTTTCTACGAGCAGTACTTC	CASSQQTTSAFYEQYF
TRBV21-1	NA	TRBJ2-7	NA	TGTGCCAGCAGCAAAGTATTAGGGACAGGCGAGTACGAGCAGTACTTC	CASSKVLGTGEYEQYF
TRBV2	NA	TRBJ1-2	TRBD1	TGTGCCAGCAGTGAGGGGACAGGCTATGGCTACACCTTC	CASSEGTGYGYTF
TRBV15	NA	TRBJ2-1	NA	TGTGCCACCAGCAGAGACGTTGATGAGCAGTTCTTC	CATSRDVDEQFF
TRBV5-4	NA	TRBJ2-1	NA	TGTGCCAGCAGCTTCGGGAGTGGGAATGAGCAGTTCTTC	CASSFGSGNEQFF
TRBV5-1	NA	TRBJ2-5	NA	TGCGCCAGCAGCATCGGACAACAAGAGACCCAGTACTTC	CASSIGQQETQYF
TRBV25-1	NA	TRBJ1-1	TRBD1	TGTGCCAGCAGTGATCCAGGGGGCGCTTACACTGAAGCTTTCTTT	CASSDPGGAYTEAFF
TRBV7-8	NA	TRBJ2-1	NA	TGTGCCAGCAGCTTAGTCGACAGTGAAAAGGGTGAGCAGTTCTTC	CASSLVDSEKGEQFF
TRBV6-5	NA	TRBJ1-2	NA	TGTGCCAGCAGCCCCAGGGTAGGGTTACGCGGCTACACCTTC	CASSPRVGLRGYTF
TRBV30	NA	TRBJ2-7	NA	TGTGCCTGGAGTGTCTCTAGGGGGCAGTACTTC	CAWSVSRGQYF
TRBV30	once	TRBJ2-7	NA	TGTGCCTGGAGTTCCAGGGGCGAGCAGTACTTC	CAWSSRGEQYF
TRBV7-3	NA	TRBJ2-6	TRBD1	TGTGCCAGCAGCTTACGGACAGGGCGCGGGGCCAACGTCCTGACTTTC	CASSLRTGRGANVLTF
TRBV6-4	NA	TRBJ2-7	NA	TGTGCCAGCAGCCGGGAAAGGGCAGGTCAATCCTACGAGCAGTACTTC	CASSRERAGQSYEQYF
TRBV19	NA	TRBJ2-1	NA	TGTGCCAGTAGTTTGGTGGGGAGGAGAGGTCCCTACAATGAGCAGTTCTTC	CASSLVGRRGPYNEQFF
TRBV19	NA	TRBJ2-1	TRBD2	TGTGCCAGTAGTCCCCTAGCGGGCAATGAGCAGTTCTTC	CASSPLAGNEQFF
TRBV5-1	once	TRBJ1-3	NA	TGCGCCAGCAGCTGGGGGGACCGGGACTCTGGAAACACCATATATTTT	CASSWGDRDSGNTIYF
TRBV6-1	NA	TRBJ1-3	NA	TGTGCCAGCACCGGGACAACTGGAAACACCATATATTTT	CASTGTTGNTIYF
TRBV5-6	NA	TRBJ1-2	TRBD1	TGTGCCAGCAGGGGGACAGAACTTAACTATGGCTACACCTTC	CASRGTELNYGYTF
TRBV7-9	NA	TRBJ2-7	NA	TGTGCCAGCAGCTGGGACAACTACGAGCAGTACTTC	CASSWDNYEQYF